These 17 T cell receptor beta chains were all obtained from the same sample, sequenced in a study of blood T cell repertoires in COVID-19. TCRdb keeps only in-frame clones here, not all; method: immunoSEQ multiplex PCR. The sample includes fewer than 110,000 clones, roughly 85% of them seen just once. The sequencing input was peripheral blood. Receptor source: a man in his fifties or sixties in a cohort sampled during active COVID-19.

The genes are TRBV28 and TRBJ1-1, with a weak D call TRBD1 (5 bases). CDR1 MDHEN and CDR2 SYDVKM come from the germline V gene. The CDR3 contains 14 residues. Trimming shortened V by 5 bases and J by 9 bases, and 19 bases separated the two germline ends. CDR3 sequence reads: CASSKYGTAKKAFF. The CDR3 coding sequence is TGTGCCAGCAGTAAATACGGGACTGCCAAGAAAGCTTTCTTT. The whole variable domain, filled in from reference TRBV28 and TRBJ1-1, reads DVKVTQSSRYLVKRTGEKVFLECVQDMDHENMFWYRQDPGLGLRLIYFSYDVKMKEKGDIPEGYSVSREKKERFSLILESASTNQTSMYLCASSKYGTAKKAFFGQGTRLTVV.

This chain uses TRBV7-9 with TRBJ1-1; D is ambiguous. Per the germline V gene, CDR1 is SEHNR and CDR2 is FQNEAQ (reference sequence). The CDR3 extends over 14 amino acids. V was clipped by 5 bases and J by 2 bases, with 12 bases between them. CDR3 in amino acids: CASSQAPYNTEAFF. Written as DNA, the CDR3 is TGTGCCAGCAGCCAGGCTCCGTACAACACTGAAGCTTTCTTT.

The chain uses TRBV5-6 and TRBJ2-3; TRBD2 is a possible D gene (5 bases). Germline loops: CDR1 SGHDT, CDR2 YYEEEE. Trimming removed 3 bases at V and 4 bases at J, with 18 bases between. The length of the CDR3 is 16 residues. The CDR3 spells CASSSQILTGADTQYF. CDR3 coding DNA: TGTGCCAGCAGCTCTCAAATTTTAACCGGGGCAGATACGCAGTATTTT.

The gene calls are TRBV5-1 and TRBJ2-2, with D perhaps TRBD2 (5 bases). V lost 2 bases and J 5 bases, leaving 10 bases between the germline ends. The V gene's germline CDR1 is SGHRS and CDR2 YFSETQ. The CDR3 loop spans 14 amino acids. This CDR3 reads CASSLEGITGELFF. CDR3 in DNA: TGCGCCAGCAGCTTAGAGGGAATAACCGGGGAGCTGTTTTTT.

The chain links TRBV4-3 to TRBJ1-2; the D is unclear. This CDR3 spans 15 amino acids. V lost 0 bases, J lost 2 bases, and 10 bases lay in between. The germline V gene has CDR1 LGHNA and CDR2 YSLEER. In DNA form, the CDR3 reads TGCGCCAGCAGCCAAGATGGAGGCCCGAACTATGGCTACACCTTC. This translates into CASSQDGGPNYGYTF.

A few counts support this clone. V and J are TRBV4-3 and TRBJ2-1, with D possibly matching TRBD1 (6 bases). There are 15 residues in the CDR3. Germline CDR1 and CDR2: LGHNA and YSLEER. Trimming took 4 bases from V and 2 from J, leaving 12 bases between them. The CDR3 is CASSREWTAYNEQFF. The CDR3 DNA is TGCGCCAGCAGCCGAGAGTGGACAGCCTACAATGAGCAGTTCTTC.

The rearrangement uses TRBV15 and TRBJ2-3; 11 bases are a match to TRBD2. V lost 5 bases, J lost 2 bases, and 9 bases stayed unmatched. This CDR3 region has 17 residues. Germline CDR1 is LNHNV and CDR2 is YYDKDF (reference sequence). Here the CDR3 reads CATSGKGLAGHTDTQYF. CDR3 DNA: TGTGCCACCAGCGGAAAAGGACTAGCGGGCCACACAGATACGCAGTATTTT.

This chain uses TRBV7-3 with TRBJ1-2; 7 bases map to TRBD1. This CDR3 has 13 residues. Germline trimming cut 1 base from V and 4 bases from J; bases unmatched to any gene: 0. Germline CDR1 SGHTA, CDR2 FQGTGA. The CDR3 loop reads CASSLRQGYGYTF. The CDR3 coding sequence is TGTGCCAGCAGCTTAAGACAGGGCTATGGCTACACCTTC.

The chain is built from TRBV9 and TRBJ2-7; a weak D match, TRBD2 (6 bases). Trimming removed 0 bases from V and 2 bases from J, with 12 bases in between. Germline CDR1 is SGDLS and CDR2 is YYNGEE. This CDR3 comprises 15 residues. This chain's CDR3 is CASSVAPGRTYEQYF. The CDR3 nucleotides are TGTGCCAGCAGCGTAGCGCCAGGGAGGACCTACGAGCAGTACTTC.

The rearrangement joins TRBV5-1 to TRBJ1-2, with D perhaps TRBD1 (5 bases). The CDR3 sequence is 13 residues long. V was cut by 2 bases and J by 7 bases, with 12 bases left in between. Germline V lookup: CDR1 SGHRS, CDR2 YFSETQ. The chain's CDR3 is CASSFPQAGGYTF. CDR3 DNA sequence: TGCGCCAGCAGCTTTCCACAGGCAGGTGGCTACACCTTC.

The rearrangement links TRBV11-1 to TRBJ2-5; TRBD2 is a possible D gene (6 bases). CDR3 length: 15 residues. The V end lost 1 base, the J end lost 4 bases, and 13 bases lay between the germline ends. Germline V gene data show CDR1 as SGHAT and CDR2 as FQDESV (reference sequence). CDR3 in amino acids: CASSLGRGGGETQYF. CDR3 nucleotide sequence: TGTGCCAGCAGCTTAGGGCGGGGTGGGGGAGAGACCCAGTACTTC.

The genes are TRBV14 and TRBJ2-5, with D maybe TRBD2 (6 bases). The CDR3 runs 13 residues. CDR1 is SGHDN, CDR2 FVKESK, per germline. The V end lost 4 bases, the J end lost 5 bases, and 11 bases lay between the germline ends. CDR3 DNA: TGTGCCAGCAGCCGGGGGGTATGGGAGACCCAGTACTTC. This translates into CASSRGVWETQYF.

V is TRBV3-1 (or the pseudogene TRBV3-2) and J is TRBJ2-1; 9 bases match TRBD2. With 4 bases clipped from V and 7 bases from J, the junction kept 8 bases outside the gene matches. The CDR3 runs 15 residues. Germline V CDR1 and CDR2: LGHDT, YNNKEL (reference sequence). For the CDR3, the DNA is TGTGCCAGCAGCCGCCCAGGCGGGGGGGCAAATGAGCAGTTCTTC. Protein product: CASSRPGGGANEQFF.

The J gene is TRBJ1-1, the V gene TRBV12-3 or TRBV12-4; D unclear. V was cut by 0 bases and J by 8 bases, with 7 bases left in between. CDR3 length equals 12 residues. Here the CDR3 reads CASSLAGREAFF. For the CDR3, the DNA is TGTGCCAGCAGTTTAGCGGGCAGGGAAGCTTTCTTT.

The CDR3 DNA sequence: TGTGTCTCGGCGGGCACAGATACGCAGTATTTT. Encoded protein: CVSAGTDTQYF. V and J are TRBV28 and TRBJ2-3; no definite D call. Per germline, CDR1 MDHEN and CDR2 SYDVKM. CDR3 length equals 11 residues. Combining the CDR3 with reference TRBV28 and TRBJ2-3 gives the whole variable domain DVKVTQSSRYLVKRTGEKVFLECVQDMDHENMFWYRQDPGLGLRLIYFSYDVKMKEKGDIPEGYSVSREKKERFSLILESASTNQTSMYLCVSAGTDTQYFGPGTRLTVL.

V gene TRBV21-1 combines with J gene TRBJ2-1; the table assigns TRBD1, which was not confirmed against the DNA. TRBV21-1 is recorded as a pseudogene. This CDR3 contains 13 residues. DNA for the CDR3: TGTGCCAGCAGCCCCCAGACACCCAGCGAGCAGTTCTTC. It specifies CASSPQTPSEQFF.

This chain links TRBV5-1 with TRBJ1-4; D is unclear. The CDR3 totals 15 residues. Trimming shortened V by 5 bases and J by 7 bases, and 18 bases separated the two germline ends. Looked up from germline, CDR1 is SGHRS and CDR2 is YFSETQ. Here the CDR3 DNA reads TGCGCCAGCAGGTATGAGGAAACGGCCGCTGAAAAACTGTTTTTT. Residues: CASRYEETAAEKLFF.